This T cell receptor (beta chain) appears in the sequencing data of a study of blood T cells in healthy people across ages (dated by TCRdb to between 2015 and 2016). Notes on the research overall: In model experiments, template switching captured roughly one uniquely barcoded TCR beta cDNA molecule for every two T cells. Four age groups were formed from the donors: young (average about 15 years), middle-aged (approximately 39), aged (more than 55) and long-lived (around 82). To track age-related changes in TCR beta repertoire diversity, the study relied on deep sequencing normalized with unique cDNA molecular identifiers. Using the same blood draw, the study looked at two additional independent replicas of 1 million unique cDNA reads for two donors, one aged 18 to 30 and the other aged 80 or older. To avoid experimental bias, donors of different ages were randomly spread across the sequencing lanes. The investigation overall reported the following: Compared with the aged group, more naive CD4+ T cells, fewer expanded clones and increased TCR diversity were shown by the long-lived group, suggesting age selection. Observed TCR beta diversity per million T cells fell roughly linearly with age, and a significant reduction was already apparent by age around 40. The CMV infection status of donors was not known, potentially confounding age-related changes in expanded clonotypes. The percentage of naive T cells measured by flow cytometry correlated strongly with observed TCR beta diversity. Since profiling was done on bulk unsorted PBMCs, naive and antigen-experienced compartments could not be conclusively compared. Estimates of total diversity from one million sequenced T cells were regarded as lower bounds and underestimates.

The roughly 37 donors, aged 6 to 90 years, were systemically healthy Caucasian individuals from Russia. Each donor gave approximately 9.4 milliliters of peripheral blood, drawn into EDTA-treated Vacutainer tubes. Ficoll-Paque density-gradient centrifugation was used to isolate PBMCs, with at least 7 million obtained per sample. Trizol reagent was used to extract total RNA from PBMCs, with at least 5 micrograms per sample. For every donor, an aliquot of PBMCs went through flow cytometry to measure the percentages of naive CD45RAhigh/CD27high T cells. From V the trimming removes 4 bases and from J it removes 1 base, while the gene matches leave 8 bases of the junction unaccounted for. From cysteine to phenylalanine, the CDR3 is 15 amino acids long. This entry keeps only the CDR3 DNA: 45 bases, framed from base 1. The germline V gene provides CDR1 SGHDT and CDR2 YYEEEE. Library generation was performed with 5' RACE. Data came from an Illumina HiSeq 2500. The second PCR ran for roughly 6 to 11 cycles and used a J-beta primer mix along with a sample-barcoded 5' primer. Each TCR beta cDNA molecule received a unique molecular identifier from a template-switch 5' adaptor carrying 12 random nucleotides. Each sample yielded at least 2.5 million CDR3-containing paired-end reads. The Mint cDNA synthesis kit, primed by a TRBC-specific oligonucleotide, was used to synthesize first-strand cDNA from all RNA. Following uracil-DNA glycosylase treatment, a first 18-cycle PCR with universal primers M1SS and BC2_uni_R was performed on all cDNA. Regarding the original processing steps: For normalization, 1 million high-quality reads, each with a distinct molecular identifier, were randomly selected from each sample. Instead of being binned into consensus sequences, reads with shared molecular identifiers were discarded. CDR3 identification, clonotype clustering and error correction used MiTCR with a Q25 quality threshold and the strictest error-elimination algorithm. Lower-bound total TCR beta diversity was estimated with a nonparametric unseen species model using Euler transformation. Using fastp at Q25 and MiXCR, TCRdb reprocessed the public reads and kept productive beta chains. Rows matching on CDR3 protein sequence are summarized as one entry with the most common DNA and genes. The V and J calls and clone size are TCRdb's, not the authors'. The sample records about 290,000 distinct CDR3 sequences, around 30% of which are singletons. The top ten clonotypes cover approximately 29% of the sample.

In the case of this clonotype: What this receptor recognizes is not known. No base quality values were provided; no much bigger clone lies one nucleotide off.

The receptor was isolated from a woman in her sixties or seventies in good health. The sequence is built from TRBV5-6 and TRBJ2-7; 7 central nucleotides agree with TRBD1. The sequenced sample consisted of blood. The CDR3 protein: CASSPRQGFSYEQYF. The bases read TGTGCCAGCAGCCCAAGACAGGGTTTTTCCTACGAGCAGTACTTC.